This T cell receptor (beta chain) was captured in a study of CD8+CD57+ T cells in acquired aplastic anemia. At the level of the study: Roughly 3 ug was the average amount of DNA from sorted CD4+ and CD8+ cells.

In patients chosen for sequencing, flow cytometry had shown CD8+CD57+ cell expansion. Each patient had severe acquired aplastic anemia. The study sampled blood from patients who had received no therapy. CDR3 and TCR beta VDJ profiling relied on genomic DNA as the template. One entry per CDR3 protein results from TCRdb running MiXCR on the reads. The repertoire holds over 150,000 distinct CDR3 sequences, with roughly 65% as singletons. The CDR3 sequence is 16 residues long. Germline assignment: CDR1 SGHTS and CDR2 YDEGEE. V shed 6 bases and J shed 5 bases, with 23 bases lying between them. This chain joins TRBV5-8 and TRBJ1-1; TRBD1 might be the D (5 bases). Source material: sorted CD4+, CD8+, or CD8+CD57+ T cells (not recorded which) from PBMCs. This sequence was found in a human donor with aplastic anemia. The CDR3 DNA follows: TGTGCCAGCACCCCGACCGGACACAGGCGTTTTACTGAAGCTTTCTTT. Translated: CASTPTGHRRFTEAFF.